Sequencing of this T cell receptor (beta chain) was carried out in a study of T cells in localized non-small cell lung cancer. On this clone itself: The target antigen is unknown.

Germline CDR1 and CDR2: SEHNR and FQNEAQ (reference sequence). With 2 bases clipped from V and 3 bases from J, the junction kept 5 bases outside the gene matches. The CDR3 loop spans 17 amino acids. This table comes from immunoSEQ multiplex PCR, and its TCRdb copy is limited to in-frame clones, with some not included. The repertoire includes roughly 72,000 clones, around 81% of them detected once, and less than 9.5% sits in the top ten. Study-level results: The study linked higher blood T cell density to longer overall survival.

The chain employs TRBV7-9 and TRBJ2-5; 14 bases are a match to TRBD2. Sequencing used peripheral blood, obtained before any cancer treatment. The sequence was obtained from an older female donor with stage I lung adenocarcinoma. The CDR3 DNA sequence: TGTGCCAGCAGCTTAAGGGGGGGACTAGCGGGAGAAGAGACCCAGTACTTC. Its protein is CASSLRGGLAGEETQYF.